This entry describes one T cell receptor beta chain. Participant-given clinical history determined each cohort assignment. Germline loops: CDR1 MDHEN, CDR2 SYDVKM. CDR3 length: 12 residues. The data are from a study of blood T cell repertoires in COVID-19. Study as a whole: T cells, B-cell-depleted T cells, or PBMCs supplied cDNA or gDNA.

In the source study's methods: Scientists estimated how many nucleated cells there were by amplifying reference gene primers. TCRdb keeps only in-frame clones here, not all; method: immunoSEQ multiplex PCR. From that table come the V and J calls and clone size; the DNA was used to work out D and trimming. Among hundreds of thousands of clones listed, 86% were seen once. The rearrangement links TRBV28 to TRBJ1-5; D may be TRBD1 (5 bases). The sequencing sample was made of PBMCs or T cells enriched from blood (not recorded which). The source of this sequence is a woman in her forties or fifties who had recovered from COVID-19. In nucleotides, the CDR3 is TGTGCGTATGGAGGGGTGGGTCAGCCCCAGCATTTT. Its protein is CAYGGVGQPQHF.